This TCR delta chain was captured in a study of gamma-delta T cells after stem cell transplantation. TCRdb re-called the RT-PCR reads through CATT. The table includes 3,000 to 4,000 delta-chain clones, more than 15% detected once. This clone is termed medium-sized (0.01 to 0.1%). The CDR3 sequence is 17 residues long. Germline CDR1 is GEAIGNYY and CDR2 is EKD. Losses at the gene ends were 3 bases for V and 1 base for J; bases not matched to a gene: 9. The chain combines TRDV2 with TRDJ1, with 11 bases that match TRDD3. This sequence originates from a human donor. It is not recorded whose cells these are; they may come from a transplant donor. The sequencing input was gamma-delta T cells. As DNA, the CDR3 is TGTGCCTGTGACGGGATACTGGGGGATAAACCCACCGATAAACTCATCTTT. It codes for CACDGILGDKPTDKLIF.